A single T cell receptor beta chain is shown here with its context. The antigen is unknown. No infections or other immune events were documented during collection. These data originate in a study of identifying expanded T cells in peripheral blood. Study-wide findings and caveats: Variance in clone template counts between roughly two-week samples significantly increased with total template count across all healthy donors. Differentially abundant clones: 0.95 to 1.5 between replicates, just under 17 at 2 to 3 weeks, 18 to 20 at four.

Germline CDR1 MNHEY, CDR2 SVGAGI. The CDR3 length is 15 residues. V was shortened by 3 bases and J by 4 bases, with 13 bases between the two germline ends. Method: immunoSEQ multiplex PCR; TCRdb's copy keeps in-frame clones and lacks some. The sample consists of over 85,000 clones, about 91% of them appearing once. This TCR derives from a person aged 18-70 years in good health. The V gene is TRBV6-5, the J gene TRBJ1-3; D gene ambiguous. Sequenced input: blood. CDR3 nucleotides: TGTGCCAGCAGTTATTCTCGTATGCAGGGAAACACCATATATTTT. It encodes CASSYSRMQGNTIYF.